Here is one T cell receptor beta chain with its context. CDR3 size: 13 residues. V was trimmed by 6 bases and J by 3 bases, leaving 11 bases between them. Germline loops: CDR1 KGHSH, CDR2 LQKENI. Participant ages covered about 18 to 100 years across 24 US areas. Clinical history as reported by participants underpinned cohort assignment. Before they entered the study, exposed participants had met a COVID-19 case within 2 weeks. This specimen comes from a study of blood T cell repertoires in COVID-19. Turning to the study itself: Samples came from the United States, Italy and Spain, spanning acute and convalescent COVID-19.

Data came from immunoSEQ multiplex PCR; TCRdb stores just in-frame clones and leaves some out. The data contain 400,000 to 500,000 clones, 88% of them seen just once; the ten biggest clones take up roughly 1.4%. V gene TRBV18 combines with J gene TRBJ1-2, with TRBD1 as a possible D gene (6 bases). The origin of this receptor is a woman between 18 and 30 years old who had been exposed to COVID-19. The sequencing sample was made of PBMCs or T cells enriched from blood (not recorded which). The CDR3 bases are TGTGCCAGCTCGTACAGGGTGGACTATGGCTACACCTTC. It codes for CASSYRVDYGYTF.